Given below is one T cell receptor (beta chain) in context. Trimming shortened V by 5 bases and J by 3 bases, and 16 bases separated the two germline ends. The CDR3 runs to 15 residues. Germline loops: CDR1 SGHVS, CDR2 FNYEAQ. These data come from a study of blood T cell repertoires in COVID-19. Background on the study: Acute and convalescent COVID-19 samples came from the United States, Italy and Spain. PBMCs, B-cell-depleted T cells, or T cells provided the cDNA or gDNA that made up the material.

In the original processing: Estimated nucleated cell counts came from reference gene primer amplification. Here immunoSEQ multiplex PCR was the method, and the copy in TCRdb shows in-frame clones only, minus some. V and J calls and clone size are as listed in that table; D and trimming were resolved from the DNA. The sample shows 300,000 to 450,000 clones, around 86% of them seen only once. Sequences were obtained from peripheral blood. The receptor was derived from a human donor in a cohort sampled during active COVID-19. The rearrangement uses TRBV7-6 and TRBJ1-1; D may be TRBD1 (5 bases). The CDR3: CASSPQAGRDTEAFF. CDR3 DNA sequence: TGTGCCAGCAGCCCCCAGGCAGGGCGCGACACTGAAGCTTTCTTT.